Below, 15 T cell receptor beta chains from the same sample are listed, as sequenced in a study of identical twins. TCRdb processed the 5' RACE reads anew with MiXCR; each CDR3 protein has one entry. The sample shows under 450,000 distinct CDR3 sequences, roughly 18% of them seen only once. The specimen sequenced was naive T cells sorted from blood. The receptors were sampled from a man aged 50 to 60 in good health.

V gene TRBV20-1 combines with J gene TRBJ2-1; 7 bases are shared with TRBD2. The CDR3 spans 16 residues. CDR1 is DFQATT, CDR2 SNEGSKA, per germline (reference sequence). The V segment lost 3 bases and the J segment 0 bases; nucleotides outside the gene matches: 8. CDR3 amino acids: CSARLLARSSYNEQFF. The CDR3 DNA sequence: TGCAGTGCTAGGTTACTAGCGCGAAGCTCCTACAATGAGCAGTTCTTC.

There are many counts of this clonotype. This chain links TRBV29-1 with TRBJ2-1; D remains ambiguous. The germline V gene encodes CDR1 SQVTM and CDR2 ANQGSEA. This CDR3 is built from 13 residues. Trimming took off 2 bases at V and 2 bases at J, with 7 bases between the two ends. DNA for the CDR3: TGCAGCGTTGAATTTCAGACCTACAATGAGCAGTTCTTC. This gives the protein CSVEFQTYNEQFF.

The CDR3 DNA reads TGTGCCAGCAGTGGATCCGGGGACTACGAGCAGTACTTC. It is translated as CASSGSGDYEQYF. The V and J genes are TRBV6-6 and TRBJ2-7, with D possibly TRBD2 on 5 matching bases. The V and J ends lost 5 bases and 3 bases respectively, with 11 bases between them. This CDR3 has 13 residues. Germline V CDR1 and CDR2: MNHNY, SVGAGI (reference sequence).

This clonotype was recorded many times. This chain joins TRBV18 and TRBJ2-7; 15 positions match TRBD2. CDR1 is KGHSH, CDR2 LQKENI, per germline. Trimming cost V 0 bases and J 1 base; bases outside gene matches: 4. The CDR3 runs to 18 residues. The CDR3 sequence: CASSPPGLAGGGSYEQYF. For the CDR3, the DNA is TGTGCCAGCTCACCACCGGGACTAGCGGGAGGTGGGTCCTACGAGCAGTACTTC.

V usage is TRBV15 and J usage is TRBJ2-7; D is possibly TRBD2 (5 bases). V lost 0 bases, J lost 3 bases, and 18 bases lay in between. Germline V gene data show CDR1 as LNHNV and CDR2 as YYDKDF (reference sequence). This CDR3 contains 17 residues. The CDR3 nucleotides are TGTGCCACCAGCAGAGAGAAATTTACTAGATATCTCTACGAGCAGTACTTC. It specifies CATSREKFTRYLYEQYF. Full variable domain (missing parts from reference TRBV15 and TRBJ2-7): DAMVIQNPRYQVTQFGKPVTLSCSQTLNHNVMYWYQQKSSQAPKLLFHYYDKDFNNEADTPDNFQSRRPNTSFCFLDIRSPGLGDTAMYLCATSREKFTRYLYEQYFGPGTRLTVT.

The chain links TRBV10-3 to TRBJ2-1; weak D call: TRBD1 (6 bases). The ends were cut back, 8 bases at V and 5 bases at J, with 13 bases in the middle. CDR3 length equals 13 residues. Per germline, CDR1 ENHRY and CDR2 SYGVKD. The CDR3 DNA follows: TGTGCCATCTGGTCACAGGGCAACAATGAGCAGTTCTTC. It translates to CAIWSQGNNEQFF.

This chain connects TRBV7-3 to TRBJ2-3; 12 positions agree with TRBD2. The length of the CDR3 is 13 residues. Losses at the gene ends were 5 bases for V and 10 bases for J; bases not matched to a gene: 4. In germline, CDR1 is SGHTA, CDR2 FQGTGA. The CDR3 bases are TGTGCCAGCAGCGCCAGACTAGCGGGGGCGCAGTATTTT. It specifies CASSARLAGAQYF.

The J gene is TRBJ2-1, the V gene TRBV11-2; 11 bases are shared with TRBD1. V lost 6 bases to trimming and J lost 8 bases; unmatched junction nucleotides: 9. Germline-derived CDR1 and CDR2 are SGHAT and FQNNGV. This CDR3 comprises 15 residues. DNA of the CDR3: TGTGCCAGCAGACGGACAGGGGGCGCGGTCGATGAGCAGTTCTTC. Translated, it gives CASRRTGGAVDEQFF. The whole variable domain, filled in from reference TRBV11-2 and TRBJ2-1, reads EAGVAQSPRYKIIEKRQSVAFWCNPISGHATLYWYQQILGQGPKLLIQFQNNGVVDDSQLPKDRFSAERLKGVDSTLKIQPAKLEDSAVYLCASRRTGGAVDEQFFGPGTRLTVL.

This clonotype was recorded many times. The CDR3: CASSLARGAKQPQHF. The CDR3 coding sequence is TGTGCCAGCAGCTTGGCCCGGGGGGCGAAACAGCCCCAGCATTTT. The chain recombines TRBV5-5 with TRBJ1-5, with D possibly being TRBD1 (6 bases). V dropped 0 bases and J dropped 7 bases, with 14 bases sitting between them. This CDR3 spans 15 amino acids. The germline V gene encodes CDR1 SGHKS and CDR2 YYEKEE (reference sequence). The whole variable domain, remainder taken from reference TRBV5-5 and TRBJ1-5, is DAGVTQSPTHLIKTRGQQVTLRCSPISGHKSVSWYQQVLGQGPQFIFQYYEKEERGRGNFPDRFSARQFPNYSSELNVNALLLGDSALYLCASSLARGAKQPQHFGDGTRLSIL.

This rearrangement joins TRBV7-9 to TRBJ1-1; D not certain. CDR3 size: 14 residues. The V gene's germline CDR1 is SEHNR and CDR2 FQNEAQ (reference sequence). V was trimmed by 11 bases and J by 0 bases, leaving 16 bases between them. The CDR3 sequence: CAGDEGEMNTEAFF. As DNA, the CDR3 is TGTGCCGGAGACGAGGGAGAAATGAACACTGAAGCTTTCTTT.

In this sample, this clonotype turned up many times. The chain combines TRBV6-1 with TRBJ2-5, with D hard to call. The CDR3 sequence is 14 residues long. The germline V and J ends were trimmed by 6 bases and 5 bases, with 16 bases remaining between them. The germline V gene encodes CDR1 MNHNS and CDR2 SASEGT. In DNA form, the CDR3 reads TGTGCCAGCAGCCGCGATCGTTTTGCCGAGACCCAGTACTTC. Residues: CASSRDRFAETQYF.

This clonotype has a handful of counts. The V and J genes are TRBV5-1 and TRBJ2-2; 9 bases agree with TRBD1. The V gene end was trimmed by 5 bases and the J gene end by 5 bases; junction bases not matched to a gene: 7. The CDR3 runs 15 residues. Looked up from germline, CDR1 is SGHRS and CDR2 is YFSETQ. CDR3 sequence reads: CASRAQGARTGELFF. The CDR3 coding sequence is TGCGCCAGCAGGGCACAGGGGGCAAGGACCGGGGAGCTGTTTTTT.

This clonotype came up a few times. This chain uses TRBV11-2 with TRBJ2-1; the D is unclear. CDR3 size: 16 residues. V lost 4 bases, J lost 7 bases, and 20 bases lay in between. Per the germline V gene, CDR1 is SGHAT and CDR2 is FQNNGV. CDR3 region: CASSSRLVDGLNEQFF. The DNA of the CDR3 is TGTGCCAGCAGCTCACGACTGGTAGACGGGCTGAATGAGCAGTTCTTC.

The chain couples TRBV19 to TRBJ2-7, with 7 nucleotides matching TRBD2. With 3 bases clipped from V and 6 bases from J, the junction kept 11 bases outside the gene matches. Germline V gene data show CDR1 as LNHDA and CDR2 as SQIVND (reference sequence). The CDR3 totals 15 residues. The CDR3 loop is CASSMWREREGEQYF. CDR3 coding DNA: TGTGCCAGTAGTATGTGGAGGGAGCGGGAAGGCGAGCAGTACTTC.

This clonotype was observed a single time. The gene calls are TRBV4-3 and TRBJ2-3; D perhaps matches TRBD1 (5 bases). The CDR3 is 17 residues long. The V end lost 0 bases, the J end lost 2 bases, and 15 bases lay between the germline ends. The germline CDR1 and CDR2 sequences are LGHNA and YSLEER. CDR3 nucleotides: TGCGCCAGCAGCCAAGAAGCATTGGGGCGCTTCACAGATACGCAGTATTTT. It is translated as CASSQEALGRFTDTQYF.